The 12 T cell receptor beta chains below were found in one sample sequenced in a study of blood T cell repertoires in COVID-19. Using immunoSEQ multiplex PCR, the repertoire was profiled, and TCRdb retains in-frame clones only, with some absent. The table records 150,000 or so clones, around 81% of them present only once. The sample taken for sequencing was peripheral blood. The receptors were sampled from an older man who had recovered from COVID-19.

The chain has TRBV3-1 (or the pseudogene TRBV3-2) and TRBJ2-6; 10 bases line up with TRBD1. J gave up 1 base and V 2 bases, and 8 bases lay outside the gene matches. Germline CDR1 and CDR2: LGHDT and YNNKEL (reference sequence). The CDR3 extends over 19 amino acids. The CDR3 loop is CASSQTSGTGASGANVLTF. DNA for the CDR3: TGTGCCAGCAGCCAAACATCCGGGACAGGGGCGTCTGGGGCCAACGTCCTGACTTTC.

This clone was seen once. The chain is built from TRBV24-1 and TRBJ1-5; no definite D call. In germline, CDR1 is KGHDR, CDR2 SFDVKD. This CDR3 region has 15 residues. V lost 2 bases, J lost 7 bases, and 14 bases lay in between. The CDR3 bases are TGTGCCACCAGTGATTCTGGGAGGCCGGGACAGCCCCAGCATTTT. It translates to CATSDSGRPGQPQHF.

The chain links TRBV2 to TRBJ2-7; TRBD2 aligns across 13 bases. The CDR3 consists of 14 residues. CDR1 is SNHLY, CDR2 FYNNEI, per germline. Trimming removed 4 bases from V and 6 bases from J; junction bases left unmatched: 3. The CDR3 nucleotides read TGTGCCAGCAGTGGGGGACTAGCGGGAACCGAGCAGTACTTC. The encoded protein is CASSGGLAGTEQYF.

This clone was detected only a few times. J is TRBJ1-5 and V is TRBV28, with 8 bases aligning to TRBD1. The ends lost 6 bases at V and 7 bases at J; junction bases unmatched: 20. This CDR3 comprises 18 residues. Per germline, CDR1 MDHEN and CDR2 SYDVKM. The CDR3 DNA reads TGTGCCAGCAGCCCTTTGGGGGGTACTCAGGGGGCTGGGCAGCCCCAGCATTTT. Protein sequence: CASSPLGGTQGAGQPQHF.

The CDR3: CASSLVQGTGYTF. The CDR3 coding sequence is TGTGCCAGCAGCTTGGTGCAGGGTACTGGCTACACCTTC. The chain carries TRBV5-8 and TRBJ1-2; the D gene is possibly TRBD1 (5 bases). Germline values: CDR1 SGHTS, CDR2 YDEGEE. Trimming removed 0 bases from V and 7 bases from J, with 10 bases in between. The CDR3 is 13 amino acids.

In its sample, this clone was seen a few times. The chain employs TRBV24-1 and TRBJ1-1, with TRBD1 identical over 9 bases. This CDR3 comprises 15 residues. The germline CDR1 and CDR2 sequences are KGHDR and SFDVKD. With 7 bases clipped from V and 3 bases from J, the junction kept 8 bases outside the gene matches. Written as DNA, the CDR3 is TGTGCCACCAGGGACTCGAGGACAGGGGACACTGAAGCTTTCTTT. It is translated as CATRDSRTGDTEAFF.

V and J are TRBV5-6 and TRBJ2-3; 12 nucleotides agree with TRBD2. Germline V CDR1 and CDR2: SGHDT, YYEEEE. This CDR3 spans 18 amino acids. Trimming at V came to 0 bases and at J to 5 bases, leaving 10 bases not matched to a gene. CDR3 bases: TGTGCCAGCAGCTTGGTTCTAGCGGGAGGGCCGCGACAAGATACGCAGTATTTT. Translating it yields CASSLVLAGGPRQDTQYF.

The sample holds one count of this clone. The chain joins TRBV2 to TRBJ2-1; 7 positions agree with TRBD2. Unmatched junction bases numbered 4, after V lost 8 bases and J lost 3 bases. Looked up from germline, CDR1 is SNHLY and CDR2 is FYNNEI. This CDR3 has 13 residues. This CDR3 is CASCLAVYNEQFF. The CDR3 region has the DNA TGTGCCAGCTGCCTAGCGGTCTACAATGAGCAGTTCTTC.

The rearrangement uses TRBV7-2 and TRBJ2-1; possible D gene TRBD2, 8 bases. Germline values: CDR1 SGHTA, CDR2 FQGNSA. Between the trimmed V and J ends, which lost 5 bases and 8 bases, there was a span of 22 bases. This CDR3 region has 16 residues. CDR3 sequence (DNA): TGTGCCAGCAGCCCCCAGGAGGGGACTAGGGGGCATGAGCAGTTCTTC. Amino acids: CASSPQEGTRGHEQFF.

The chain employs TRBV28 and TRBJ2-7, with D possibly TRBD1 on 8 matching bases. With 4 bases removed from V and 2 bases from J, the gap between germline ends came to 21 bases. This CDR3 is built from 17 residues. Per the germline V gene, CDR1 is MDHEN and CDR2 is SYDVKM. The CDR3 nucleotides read TGTGCCAGCAGTTCAGGTTGGGGGGGACAGGATACCTACGAGCAGTACTTC. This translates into CASSSGWGGQDTYEQYF.

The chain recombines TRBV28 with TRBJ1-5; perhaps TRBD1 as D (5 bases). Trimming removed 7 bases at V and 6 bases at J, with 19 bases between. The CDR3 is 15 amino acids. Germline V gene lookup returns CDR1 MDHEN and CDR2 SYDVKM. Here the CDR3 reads CASNGGGEGRQPQHF. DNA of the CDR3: TGTGCCAGCAACGGGGGAGGGGAAGGGCGTCAGCCCCAGCATTTT.

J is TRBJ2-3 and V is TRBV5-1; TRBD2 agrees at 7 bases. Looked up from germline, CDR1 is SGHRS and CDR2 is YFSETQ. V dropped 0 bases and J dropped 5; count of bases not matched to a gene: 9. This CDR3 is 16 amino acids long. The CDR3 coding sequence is TGCGCCAGCAGCTTGGTAGGCGGGAGCGTGGGAGATACGCAGTATTTT. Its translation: CASSLVGGSVGDTQYF.